The 27 T cell receptor beta chains below come from one sample, sequenced in a study of blood T cell repertoires in COVID-19. Libraries were prepared by immunoSEQ multiplex PCR; TCRdb keeps only in-frame clonotypes and omits some of them. This sample has 170,000 or so clones; about nine tenths occur once, and the top ten carry about 1.9%. Sequences were obtained from peripheral blood. These TCRs come from a man younger than 30 who had recovered from COVID-19.

CDR3 residues: CATSDTYEQYF. The DNA for the CDR3 is TGTGCCACCAGTGACACCTACGAGCAGTACTTC. The J gene is TRBJ2-7, the V gene TRBV24-1; the D is unclear. Germline V CDR1 and CDR2: KGHDR, SFDVKD. Trimming removed 4 bases at V and 2 bases at J, with 2 bases between. The CDR3 runs 11 residues.

This rearrangement joins TRBV6-6 to TRBJ1-2, with no clear D. The V end was cut by 10 bases, the J end by 4 bases, with 16 bases between. The germline V gene encodes CDR1 MNHNY and CDR2 SVGAGI (reference sequence). This CDR3 has 13 amino acids. CDR3: CAIGGGGGYGYTF. CDR3 in DNA: TGTGCCATCGGCGGCGGCGGTGGCTATGGCTACACCTTC.

V is TRBV4-3 and J is TRBJ1-3; TRBD1 matches at 10 bases. Germline lookup yields CDR1 LGHNA and CDR2 YSLEER. With 0 bases clipped from V and 5 bases from J, the junction kept 4 bases outside the gene matches. This CDR3 region has 16 residues. The CDR3 reads CASSQDPGQGRNTIYF. The CDR3, as DNA: TGCGCCAGCAGCCAAGATCCGGGACAGGGGAGAAACACCATATATTTT.

The rearrangement joins TRBV27 to TRBJ2-2, with D maybe TRBD1 (5 bases). CDR1 is MNHEY, CDR2 SMNVEV, per germline (reference sequence). This CDR3 comprises 16 residues. V was clipped by 3 bases and J by 0 bases, with 11 bases between them. The CDR3 bases are TGTGCCAGCAGTTTTTTACAGGTAGCGAACACCGGGGAGCTGTTTTTT. It yields the protein CASSFLQVANTGELFF.

This chain connects TRBV12-3 or TRBV12-4 to TRBJ2-5; a weak D match, TRBD1 (6 bases). The CDR3 covers 13 residues. V shed 4 bases and J shed 4 bases, with 10 bases lying between them. The CDR3 loop is CASSSDRRETQYF. For the CDR3, the DNA is TGTGCCAGCAGTTCCGACAGGAGAGAGACCCAGTACTTC.

The gene calls are TRBV11-1 and TRBJ2-7, with 9 nucleotides matching TRBD2. Germline trimming cut 2 bases from V and 6 bases from J; bases unmatched to any gene: 8. There are 15 residues in the CDR3. Germline V lookup: CDR1 SGHAT, CDR2 FQDESV (reference sequence). CDR3 loop: CASSLRDSGRGEQYF. The DNA for the CDR3 is TGTGCCAGCAGCTTACGCGATAGCGGGAGAGGCGAGCAGTACTTC.

This rearrangement joins TRBV11-2 to TRBJ1-2; the D is unclear. Germline loops: CDR1 SGHAT, CDR2 FQNNGV. CDR3 length: 15 amino acids. Trimming shortened V by 5 bases and J by 0 bases, and 13 bases separated the two germline ends. CDR3 amino acids: CASSRGGSSNYGYTF. Here the CDR3 DNA reads TGTGCCAGCAGCCGCGGCGGATCTTCTAACTATGGCTACACCTTC.

The chain uses TRBV13 and TRBJ2-5; D is unresolved. The CDR3 spans 14 residues. The V end was cut by 2 bases, the J end by 0 bases, with 7 bases between. Germline V lookup: CDR1 PRHDT, CDR2 FYEKMQ (reference sequence). Written as DNA, the CDR3 is TGTGCCAGCAGCTTACTCCAGTACCAAGAGACCCAGTACTTC. This sequence encodes CASSLLQYQETQYF.

The chain combines TRBV9 with TRBJ2-7; TRBD1 matches at 8 bases. With V trimmed by 4 bases and J by 6 bases, 3 bases remained unmatched. Germline loops: CDR1 SGDLS, CDR2 YYNGEE. This CDR3 is built from 12 residues. The CDR3 region is CASSPQGVEQYF. CDR3 bases: TGTGCCAGCAGCCCACAGGGGGTCGAGCAGTACTTC.

This clone was recorded only once. This rearrangement joins TRBV12-3 or TRBV12-4 to TRBJ2-7; D is possibly TRBD2 (6 bases). Trimming shortened V by 8 bases and J by 2 bases, and 10 bases separated the two germline ends. This CDR3 is 12 amino acids long. The CDR3 DNA reads as TGTGCCAGCGGCAGGGAGGCCTACGAGCAGTACTTC. The encoded protein is CASGREAYEQYF.

The CDR3 DNA reads TGTGCCAGCAGTTACTCGACTAGCGGGAGACGCGAGCAGTACTTC. Translated, it gives CASSYSTSGRREQYF. J is TRBJ2-7 and V is TRBV6-2 or TRBV6-3, with 12 positions matching TRBD2. The germline V gene encodes CDR1 MNHEY and CDR2 SVGEGT. The CDR3 is 15 residues long. Trimming took 0 bases from V and 6 from J; bases not matched to a gene: 3.

The chain recombines TRBV2 with TRBJ2-6; 14 bases agree with TRBD2. V lost 5 bases and J lost 2; bases outside the gene matches: 8. This CDR3 is built from 19 residues. The germline V gene encodes CDR1 SNHLY and CDR2 FYNNEI. The CDR3 nucleotides are TGTGCCAGCAGTTCTAATGGACTAGCGGGAGGTCCTGGGGCCAACGTCCTGACTTTC. It translates to CASSSNGLAGGPGANVLTF. Complete variable domain (other parts from reference TRBV2 and TRBJ2-6): EPEVTQTPSHQVTQMGQEVILRCVPISNHLYFYWYRQILGQKVEFLVSFYNNEISEKSEIFDDQFSVERPDGSNFTLKIRSTKLEDSAMYFCASSSNGLAGGPGANVLTFGAGSRLTVL.

This chain joins TRBV4-3 and TRBJ2-1, with 7 positions matching TRBD1. CDR3 length: 15 residues. CDR1 and CDR2 (germline): LGHNA, YSLEER. V lost 4 bases and J lost 4; bases outside the gene matches: 7. The CDR3 spells CASSRVLGQYNEQFF. The CDR3 nucleotides are TGCGCCAGCAGCCGTGTCTTGGGACAGTACAATGAGCAGTTCTTC.

The chain links TRBV5-5 to TRBJ1-2; tentatively, D is TRBD1 (5 bases). Looked up from germline, CDR1 is SGHKS and CDR2 is YYEKEE (reference sequence). The CDR3 consists of 14 residues. The V end lost 5 bases, the J end lost 4 bases, and 15 bases lay between the germline ends. This CDR3 reads CASSRGGAGYGYTF. The CDR3 DNA is TGTGCCAGCAGTAGGGGAGGGGCTGGCTATGGCTACACCTTC.

This clone was found once. J is TRBJ1-5 and V is TRBV7-2; D is perhaps TRBD1 (6 bases). V lost 4 bases to trimming and J lost 4 bases, with 8 bases between them. The germline V gene encodes CDR1 SGHTA and CDR2 FQGNSA. The CDR3 covers 13 residues. The CDR3 DNA reads as TGTGCCAGCAGCTCCGACAGGAATCAGCCCCAGCATTTT. Protein sequence: CASSSDRNQPQHF.

The chain joins TRBV3-1 (or the pseudogene TRBV3-2) to TRBJ2-1; 11 positions agree with TRBD1. From germline, CDR1 is LGHDT and CDR2 YNNKEL (reference sequence). The V and J ends lost 4 bases and 8 bases, in that order; junction bases with no gene match: 1. The CDR3 is made up of 13 amino acids. For the CDR3, the DNA is TGTGCCAGCAGCCGGGACAGGGGGTATGAGCAGTTCTTC. It specifies CASSRDRGYEQFF.

The V and J genes are TRBV15 and TRBJ2-4; a possible D gene is TRBD2 (6 bases). Per the germline V gene, CDR1 is LNHNV and CDR2 is YYDKDF (reference sequence). V was clipped by 0 bases and J by 9 bases, with 15 bases between them. The CDR3 sequence is 15 residues long. CDR3 coding DNA: TGTGCCACCAGCAGAGATCGGGGGTTCGGGGGCATTCAGTACTTC. This sequence encodes CATSRDRGFGGIQYF.

This chain uses TRBV6-5 with TRBJ2-6; D might be TRBD1 (6 bases). V was shortened by 5 bases and J by 3 bases, with 11 bases between the two germline ends. CDR1 is MNHEY, CDR2 SVGAGI, per germline. The CDR3 contains 15 residues. CDR3 sequence: CASSRPGVGANVLTF. The CDR3 DNA reads as TGTGCCAGCAGTCGGCCAGGGGTTGGGGCCAACGTCCTGACTTTC.

This clone appeared a single time. This chain uses TRBV7-2 with TRBJ1-1; 7 bases align to TRBD1. V was pared by 2 bases and J by 1 base, with 1 base of the junction left unmatched. Germline V CDR1 and CDR2: SGHTA, FQGNSA. CDR3 size: 14 residues. The CDR3 DNA is TGTGCCAGCAGCTTATGGGACAGGAACACTGAAGCTTTCTTT. This codes for CASSLWDRNTEAFF.

This rearrangement joins TRBV7-9 to TRBJ2-7; D call uncertain. CDR1 and CDR2 (germline): SEHNR, FQNEAQ (reference sequence). The CDR3 loop spans 12 amino acids. Trimming shortened V by 2 bases and J by 6 bases, and 8 bases separated the two germline ends. CDR3 in amino acids: CASSLTEFEQYF. CDR3 in DNA: TGTGCCAGCAGCTTAACCGAGTTCGAGCAGTACTTC.

A single count supports this clone. The V and J genes are TRBV3-1 (or the pseudogene TRBV3-2) and TRBJ1-1; TRBD1 matches at 8 bases. The germline gives CDR1 LGHDT, CDR2 YNNKEL (reference sequence). Trimming at V came to 2 bases and at J to 0 bases, leaving 5 bases not matched to a gene. The CDR3 loop spans 16 amino acids. CDR3 in DNA: TGTGCCAGCAGCCAAAGGCCAGGGGGCCTGAACACTGAAGCTTTCTTT. Translation: CASSQRPGGLNTEAFF.

The V and J genes are TRBV6-5 and TRBJ2-1, with 8 bases aligning to TRBD2. Trimming at V came to 4 bases and at J to 0 bases, leaving 5 bases not matched to a gene. The CDR3 loop spans 16 amino acids. Germline-derived CDR1 and CDR2 are MNHEY and SVGAGI. DNA for the CDR3: TGTGCCAGCAGTTCTAGCGGGTTCCCCTCCTACAATGAGCAGTTCTTC. Its protein is CASSSSGFPSYNEQFF.

The V gene is TRBV6-6, the J gene TRBJ1-1, with TRBD1 matching over 8 bases. After removal of 9 bases from V and 5 bases from J, the junction contained 14 bases not matched to a gene. The CDR3 runs 15 residues. Germline V CDR1 and CDR2: MNHNY, SVGAGI (reference sequence). CDR3 region: CASEVPDRVGTEAFF. The CDR3 DNA is TGTGCCAGTGAGGTCCCGGACAGGGTAGGGACTGAAGCTTTCTTT.

The chain employs TRBV5-7 and TRBJ2-5; 9 positions agree with TRBD1. TRBV5-7 counts as an open reading frame of uncertain function. CDR3 length equals 15 residues. The V gene end was trimmed by 3 bases and the J gene end by 5 bases; junction bases not matched to a gene: 8. The CDR3: CASSYGTGLEETQYF. CDR3 DNA: TGTGCCAGCAGCTATGGGACAGGGCTGGAGGAGACCCAGTACTTC.

J is TRBJ2-5 and V is TRBV7-2; no clear D gene. Germline values: CDR1 SGHTA, CDR2 FQGNSA. CDR3 length: 14 amino acids. The V gene lost 1 base and the J gene lost 1 base, with 7 bases spanning the gap. CDR3 sequence reads: CASSLGYVQETQYF. The CDR3 DNA sequence: TGTGCCAGCAGCTTAGGCTACGTCCAAGAGACCCAGTACTTC.

This clone has just one count. The chain recombines TRBV7-9 with TRBJ1-5, with 8 bases matching TRBD1. There are 13 residues in the CDR3. V gave up 8 bases and J gave up 6 bases; unmatched junction bases: 6. Germline V gene lookup returns CDR1 SEHNR and CDR2 FQNEAQ (reference sequence). The DNA of the CDR3 is TGTGCCAGCGGTGGACAGGGAGGTCAGCCCCAGCATTTT. As protein: CASGGQGGQPQHF.

The chain couples TRBV5-6 to TRBJ2-5; D is perhaps TRBD2 (5 bases). In germline, CDR1 is SGHDT, CDR2 YYEEEE. The CDR3 length is 11 residues. V shed 4 bases and J shed 5 bases, with 6 bases lying between them. Written as DNA, the CDR3 is TGTGCCAGCAGCCGGACTGAGACCCAGTACTTC. Translation gives CASSRTETQYF.